The 10 T cell receptor beta chains below were found in one sample sequenced in a study of blood T cell repertoires in COVID-19. The repertoire was sequenced with immunoSEQ multiplex PCR; TCRdb's copy has only in-frame clones and lacks some. The sample shows more than 200,000 clones, 85% to 90% of them seen only once. Sequencing used PBMCs or T cells enriched from blood (not recorded which). These receptors were collected from a woman aged 45-60 years who had recovered from COVID-19.

This clone was picked up a small number of times. The chain carries TRBV11-3 and TRBJ2-3, with D perhaps TRBD2 (6 bases). Trimming pared 4 bases from V and 2 bases from J, leaving 13 bases between. From germline, CDR1 is SGHNT and CDR2 YENEEA. This CDR3 is built from 15 residues. DNA of the CDR3: TGTGCCAGCAGCTCGGAGGGGCGTCTCACAGATACGCAGTATTTT. Its translation is CASSSEGRLTDTQYF.

This chain joins TRBV3-1 (or the pseudogene TRBV3-2) and TRBJ2-1, with TRBD2 matching 8 bases. Germline CDR1 is LGHDT and CDR2 is YNNKEL (reference sequence). Germline trimming cut 2 bases from V and 5 bases from J; bases unmatched to any gene: 8. The CDR3 loop spans 16 amino acids. The CDR3 here is CASSQIAGSGHNEQFF. The CDR3 nucleotides read TGTGCCAGCAGCCAAATAGCGGGGTCGGGGCACAATGAGCAGTTCTTC.

This clone was found a few times. The chain couples TRBV24-1 to TRBJ2-5; D is perhaps TRBD1 (6 bases). Germline loops: CDR1 KGHDR, CDR2 SFDVKD. The CDR3 contains 13 residues. V was clipped by 9 bases and J by 2 bases, with 12 bases between them. CDR3 nucleotides: TGTGCCACCGCCAGGGGCGATCAAGAGACCCAGTACTTC. Its protein is CATARGDQETQYF.

CDR3 residues: CASSVVGTGSETQYF. CDR3 nucleotides: TGTGCCAGCAGCGTAGTAGGGACAGGGTCGGAGACCCAGTACTTC. V and J are TRBV9 and TRBJ2-5, with 9 bases matching TRBD1. The CDR3 covers 15 residues. Germline V gene lookup returns CDR1 SGDLS and CDR2 YYNGEE. V shed 0 bases and J 5 bases; nucleotides not matched to a gene: 5.

V is TRBV7-2 and J is TRBJ2-2; D is unresolved. The CDR3 is 13 amino acids. Germline-derived CDR1 and CDR2 are SGHTA and FQGNSA. The V gene lost 7 bases and the J gene lost 3 bases, with 9 bases spanning the gap. For the CDR3, the DNA is TGTGCCAGCAAGCGTCGAGACACCGGGGAGCTGTTTTTT. It specifies CASKRRDTGELFF.

This chain connects TRBV2 to TRBJ1-2; D possibly corresponds to TRBD1 (5 bases). CDR1 and CDR2 (germline): SNHLY, FYNNEI. The CDR3 has 13 residues. V shed 2 bases and J shed 8 bases, with 12 bases lying between them. This CDR3 is CASSEFQGEGYTF. CDR3 nucleotide sequence: TGTGCCAGCAGTGAATTTCAGGGTGAAGGCTACACCTTC.

CDR3: CASSQDRGSYNEQFF. CDR3 nucleotide sequence: TGCGCCAGCAGCCAAGATCGCGGGTCCTACAATGAGCAGTTCTTC. The rearrangement joins TRBV4-1 to TRBJ2-1; possibly TRBD2 for D (5 bases). The CDR3 consists of 15 residues. Germline V gene sequence: CDR1 MGHRA, CDR2 YSYEKL. V lost 0 bases and J 1 base, leaving 7 bases between the germline ends.

This clone was counted between two and nine times. This chain links TRBV12-3 or TRBV12-4 with TRBJ1-3; D unclear. The CDR3 is 13 amino acids. Trimming removed 3 bases at V and 4 bases at J, with 7 bases between. Here the CDR3 reads CASSFPGGNTIYF. The CDR3 DNA sequence: TGTGCCAGCAGTTTCCCAGGCGGAAACACCATATATTTT.

The chain couples TRBV29-1 to TRBJ1-4; the match to TRBD1 covers 11 bases. The CDR3 sequence is 13 residues long. Germline loops: CDR1 SQVTM, CDR2 ANQGSEA. Unmatched junction bases numbered 5, after V lost 7 bases and J lost 7 bases. For the CDR3, the DNA is TGCAGCGCCGAGGACAGGGGGCGTGAAAAACTGTTTTTT. It translates to CSAEDRGREKLFF.

The chain is built from TRBV29-1 and TRBJ2-1; no clear D. The CDR3 spans 13 residues. Trimming cost V 7 bases and J 0 bases, with 10 bases left between them. Germline loops: CDR1 SQVTM, CDR2 ANQGSEA. The CDR3 here is CSAAMSSYNEQFF. Written as DNA, the CDR3 is TGCAGCGCCGCAATGAGCTCCTACAATGAGCAGTTCTTC.